Detailed here is one T cell receptor beta chain. Its antigen is as yet unknown. CDR3 length equals 15 residues. V was shortened by 5 bases and J by 5 bases, with 15 bases between the two germline ends. Germline-derived CDR1 and CDR2 are SGHTA and FQGTGA. TCRdb re-derived calls from the 5' RACE reads in MiXCR, one entry per CDR3 protein. The profile shows about 320,000 distinct CDR3 sequences, roughly 13% of them singletons. The data derive from a study of T-cell memory formation after mild COVID-19. Broader study findings: Largely, contracting CD4+ clones fell within CM and EM, and contracting CD8+ clones within EMRA.

The sequenced sample was PBMCs or a T cell subset sorted from them (not recorded which). V gene TRBV7-3 combines with J gene TRBJ2-2; either TRBD1 or TRBD2 may supply D (6 bases each). The source of this sequence is a young man who had mild COVID-19 (a few samples of this study predate the infection). Cell type and time point are not known. This CDR3 is CASSQRGAWTGELFF. CDR3 DNA: TGTGCCAGCAGCCAAAGGGGGGCCTGGACCGGGGAGCTGTTTTTT.